Presented here are 11 T cell receptor beta chains from one specimen sequenced in a study of cytomegalovirus exposure and HLA in healthy donors. The study ran its PCR with 60 Vbeta and 13 Jbeta primers. TCRdb's table, derived via immunoSEQ multiplex PCR, lists solely in-frame clones and lacks some. The specimen's table records more than 95,000 clones. Sequencing was done on a sample of PBMCs. The receptors shown here come from a man aged 18 to 29 in good health and CMV-seronegative.

The rearrangement uses TRBV5-1 and TRBJ2-7; D uncertain. Germline assignment: CDR1 SGHRS and CDR2 YFSETQ. There are 13 residues in the CDR3. V lost 5 bases and J lost 2, with 11 bases in between. The CDR3: CASSYDSTYEQYF. Written as DNA, the CDR3 is TGCGCCAGCAGTTACGACTCCACCTACGAGCAGTACTTC.

V usage is TRBV5-1 and J usage is TRBJ2-7; 9 bases fit TRBD2. With 0 bases clipped from V and 1 base from J, the junction kept 2 bases outside the gene matches. The CDR3 is 15 amino acids. CDR1 and CDR2 (germline): SGHRS, YFSETQ. The CDR3 nucleotides are TGCGCCAGCAGCTTGGGACTAGCGGCTTCCTACGAGCAGTACTTC. Translated, it gives CASSLGLAASYEQYF.

The CDR3 DNA reads as TGTGCCAGCAGAGCGGGGTCCTACAATGAGCAGTTCTTC. Protein: CASRAGSYNEQFF. V usage is TRBV9 and J usage is TRBJ2-1; the match to TRBD2 covers 7 bases. Germline-derived CDR1 and CDR2 are SGDLS and YYNGEE. J was trimmed by 1 base and V by 5 bases; bases with no gene match: 0. This CDR3 spans 13 amino acids. The entire variable domain, with the rest obtained from reference TRBV9 and TRBJ2-1, is as follows: DSGVTQTPKHLITATGQRVTLRCSPRSGDLSVYWYQQSLDQGLQFLIQYYNGEERAKGNILERFSAQQFPDLHSELNLSSLELGDSALYFCASRAGSYNEQFFGPGTRLTVL.

The rearrangement uses TRBV7-3 and TRBJ1-1; the D is unclear. The length of the CDR3 is 15 residues. Per germline, CDR1 SGHTA and CDR2 FQGTGA. V lost 6 bases and J lost 2, with 16 bases in between. The CDR3, as DNA: TGTGCCAGCAGGCGTGCCGCAGGATCAAACACTGAAGCTTTCTTT. This sequence encodes CASRRAAGSNTEAFF.

The genes are TRBV30 and TRBJ1-3, with D hard to call. Trimming took 0 bases from V and 5 from J, leaving 8 bases between them. The CDR3 is made up of 13 amino acids. Germline CDR1 reads GTSNPN; CDR2 reads SVGIG (reference sequence). The CDR3 spells CAWSVNGRNTIYF. The CDR3 nucleotides read TGTGCCTGGAGTGTTAACGGGAGAAACACCATATATTTT. Full variable domain (remainder filled in from reference TRBV30 and TRBJ1-3): SQTIHQWPATLVQPVGSPLSLECTVEGTSNPNLYWYRQAAGRGLQLLFYSVGIGQISSEVPQNLSASRPQDRQFILSSKKLLLSDSGFYLCAWSVNGRNTIYFGEGSWLTVV.

CDR3 nucleotide sequence: TGTGCCAGCGGACAGGGGTCTTCTGGCGAGCAGTACTTC. Protein sequence: CASGQGSSGEQYF. The V gene is TRBV7-2, the J gene TRBJ2-7; TRBD1 matches at 9 bases. Per germline, CDR1 SGHTA and CDR2 FQGNSA. After removal of 8 bases from V and 6 bases from J, the junction contained 8 bases not matched to a gene. The CDR3 is 13 residues long. Filled out from reference TRBV7-2 and TRBJ2-7, the complete variable domain reads GAGVSQSPSNKVTEKGKDVELRCDPISGHTALYWYRQSLGQGLEFLIYFQGNSAPDKSGLPSDRFSAERTGGSVSTLTIQRTQQEDSAVYLCASGQGSSGEQYFGPGTRLTVT.

This chain joins TRBV7-3 and TRBJ2-3, with 8 nucleotides matching TRBD2. From germline, CDR1 is SGHTA and CDR2 FQGTGA. Trimming cost V 3 bases and J 5 bases; bases outside gene matches: 19. CDR3 size: 19 residues. CDR3 DNA: TGTGCCAGCAGCTTCGGGCGGCTAGCGGGCTCCCCCAGGAGAGATACGCAGTATTTT. Its translation: CASSFGRLAGSPRRDTQYF. Full variable domain (remainder filled in from reference TRBV7-3 and TRBJ2-3): GAGVSQTPSNKVTEKGKYVELRCDPISGHTALYWYRQSLGQGPEFLIYFQGTGAADDSGLPNDRFFAVRPEGSVSTLKIQRTERGDSAVYLCASSFGRLAGSPRRDTQYFGPGTRLTVL.

The CDR3 loop is CAWTGDEPPYETQYF. CDR3 sequence (DNA): TGTGCCTGGACGGGGGATGAACCCCCCTATGAGACCCAGTACTTC. The chain joins TRBV30 to TRBJ2-5; the D gene is possibly TRBD2 (6 bases). V was trimmed by 4 bases and J by 5 bases, leaving 20 bases between them. Germline V gene lookup returns CDR1 GTSNPN and CDR2 SVGIG (reference sequence). The CDR3 totals 15 residues.

The V gene is TRBV10-2, the J gene TRBJ1-5; TRBD1 agrees at 9 bases. The junction had 5 bases not matched to a gene; V was cut back by 7 bases and J by 4 bases. This CDR3 is 14 amino acids long. Germline CDR1 reads WSHSY; CDR2 reads SAAADI. CDR3 nucleotide sequence: TGCGCCAGCAAGGGGACAGGGCCTAATCAGCCCCAGCATTTT. Translating gives CASKGTGPNQPQHF.

The rearrangement uses TRBV28 and TRBJ2-7; 7 bases match TRBD1. Germline values: CDR1 MDHEN, CDR2 SYDVKM. Losses at the gene ends were 6 bases for V and 4 bases for J; bases not matched to a gene: 15. This CDR3 is 16 amino acids long. CDR3 region: CASSSILGTEDYEQYF. CDR3 in DNA: TGTGCCAGCAGCTCGATTCTCGGGACAGAGGATTACGAGCAGTACTTC.

The chain carries TRBV28 and TRBJ1-5; tentative D call: TRBD1 (6 bases). Germline V gene sequence: CDR1 MDHEN, CDR2 SYDVKM. V was clipped by 5 bases and J by 2 bases, with 13 bases between them. This CDR3 contains 15 residues. DNA for the CDR3: TGTGCCAGCAGTAAACAGGGCGTCGGCAATCAGCCCCAGCATTTT. It yields the protein CASSKQGVGNQPQHF.